Listed below are T cell receptor beta chains from one sample, sequenced in a study of T-cell memory formation after mild COVID-19. TCRdb re-called the 5' RACE reads through MiXCR, storing one row per CDR3 protein. The sample yields approximately 490,000 distinct CDR3 sequences, 20% seen once. The sequenced sample consisted of PBMCs or a T cell subset sorted from them (not recorded which). The receptors were sampled from an adult woman who had mild COVID-19 (a few samples of this study predate the infection). Cell type and time point are not known. CDR3s include the opening cysteine and the closing phenylalanine or tryptophan. Fields, in order: clone size, CDR3 length, V gene, D gene, J gene, CDR3 protein, CDR3 DNA. A D gene is named only where the DNA matches it firmly. Clone size is given for some rows only: seen once, a few or many times, or a class if the clone is expanded.

abundance: few
len: 14
v_gene: TRBV24-1
d_gene: TRBD2
j_gene: TRBJ2-1
CDR3aa: CATSPDWGGNEQFF
CDR3nt: TGTGCCACCTCCCCGGACTGGGGGGGGAATGAGCAGTTCTTC

abundance: NA
len: 13
v_gene: TRBV2
d_gene: NA
j_gene: TRBJ1-2
CDR3aa: CASSGAGNYGYTF
CDR3nt: TGTGCCAGTTCAGGGGCGGGAAACTATGGCTACACCTTC

abundance: few
len: 14
v_gene: TRBV3-1
d_gene: NA
j_gene: TRBJ2-7
CDR3aa: CASSQDRHSYEQYF
CDR3nt: TGTGCCAGCAGCCAAGATCGCCACAGCTACGAGCAGTACTTC

abundance: NA
len: 13
v_gene: TRBV12-3/TRBV12-4
d_gene: NA
j_gene: TRBJ2-1
CDR3aa: CANGLGPYNEQFF
CDR3nt: TGTGCCAACGGCCTCGGGCCATACAATGAGCAGTTCTTC

abundance: few
len: 16
v_gene: TRBV12-3/TRBV12-4
d_gene: NA
j_gene: TRBJ2-1
CDR3aa: CASSLPPGQSYNEQFF
CDR3nt: TGTGCCAGCAGTTTACCCCCTGGGCAGTCCTACAATGAGCAGTTCTTC

abundance: NA
len: 16
v_gene: TRBV3-1
d_gene: TRBD2
j_gene: TRBJ2-3
CDR3aa: CASSQVSGGGTDTQYF
CDR3nt: TGTGCCAGCAGCCAAGTTAGCGGGGGGGGCACAGATACGCAGTATTTT

abundance: NA
len: 16
v_gene: TRBV7-8
d_gene: NA
j_gene: TRBJ1-5
CDR3aa: CASNRFGGNSNQPQHF
CDR3nt: TGTGCCAGCAACCGATTTGGGGGGAATAGCAATCAGCCCCAGCATTTT

abundance: many
len: 13
v_gene: TRBV20-1
d_gene: NA
j_gene: TRBJ1-1
CDR3aa: CSAPTQDRLKAFF
CDR3nt: TGCAGTGCCCCCACCCAGGACAGACTCAAAGCTTTCTTT

abundance: NA
len: 16
v_gene: TRBV6-1
d_gene: NA
j_gene: TRBJ1-5
CDR3aa: CASTPVQGNSNQPQHF
CDR3nt: TGTGCCAGCACCCCAGTCCAGGGGAATAGCAATCAGCCCCAGCATTTT

abundance: few
len: 12
v_gene: TRBV3-1
d_gene: NA
j_gene: TRBJ1-6
CDR3aa: CASSLVGGPLHF
CDR3nt: TGTGCCAGCAGCCTCGTGGGGGGACCCCTCCACTTT

abundance: NA
len: 15
v_gene: TRBV20-1
d_gene: NA
j_gene: TRBJ2-4
CDR3aa: CSARSGRPRLGIQYF
CDR3nt: TGCAGTGCTAGATCCGGGAGACCAAGACTCGGCATTCAGTACTTC

abundance: NA
len: 17
v_gene: TRBV7-9
d_gene: TRBD2
j_gene: TRBJ2-7
CDR3aa: CASSDGTSGRVKDEQYF
CDR3nt: TGTGCCAGCAGCGATGGGACTAGCGGGAGAGTGAAGGACGAGCAGTACTTC

abundance: NA
len: 13
v_gene: TRBV7-8
d_gene: NA
j_gene: TRBJ1-5
CDR3aa: CASSPGGDQPQHF
CDR3nt: TGTGCCAGCAGCCCGGGGGGGGACCAGCCCCAGCATTTT

abundance: few
len: 16
v_gene: TRBV3-1
d_gene: NA
j_gene: TRBJ2-7
CDR3aa: CASSQDTAASSYEQYF
CDR3nt: TGTGCCAGCAGCCAAGATACTGCGGCATCCTCCTACGAGCAGTACTTC

abundance: NA
len: 19
v_gene: TRBV25-1
d_gene: NA
j_gene: TRBJ2-6
CDR3aa: CASSVPLTVLGSGANVLTF
CDR3nt: TGTGCCAGCAGTGTCCCGTTGACAGTCTTGGGCTCTGGGGCCAACGTCCTGACTTTC

abundance: NA
len: 12
v_gene: TRBV30
d_gene: TRBD1
j_gene: TRBJ2-3
CDR3aa: CAWRDRHLTQYF
CDR3nt: TGTGCCTGGAGGGACAGGCACCTTACGCAGTATTTT

abundance: few
len: 14
v_gene: TRBV7-8
d_gene: NA
j_gene: TRBJ1-1
CDR3aa: CASSLPVRNTEAFF
CDR3nt: TGTGCCAGCAGCTTACCGGTTAGGAACACTGAAGCTTTCTTT

abundance: few
len: 12
v_gene: TRBV3-1
d_gene: NA
j_gene: TRBJ1-1
CDR3aa: CASSYGAVEAFF
CDR3nt: TGTGCCAGCAGCTATGGGGCAGTAGAAGCTTTCTTT

abundance: few
len: 15
v_gene: TRBV27
d_gene: NA
j_gene: TRBJ2-5
CDR3aa: CASSSPGLRGETQYF
CDR3nt: TGTGCCAGCAGTTCTCCGGGACTGCGGGGAGAGACCCAGTACTTC

abundance: few
len: 15
v_gene: TRBV7-2
d_gene: TRBD1
j_gene: TRBJ1-4
CDR3aa: CASSSRQGSNEKLFF
CDR3nt: TGTGCCAGCAGCTCCCGACAGGGATCTAATGAAAAACTGTTTTTT

abundance: NA
len: 14
v_gene: TRBV5-1
d_gene: NA
j_gene: TRBJ1-2
CDR3aa: CASSLARGDYGYTF
CDR3nt: TGCGCCAGCAGCTTGGCCAGGGGTGACTATGGCTACACCTTC

abundance: few
len: 14
v_gene: TRBV20-1
d_gene: TRBD2
j_gene: TRBJ2-2
CDR3aa: CSAPAGGNTGELFF
CDR3nt: TGCAGTGCCCCGGCGGGGGGGAACACCGGGGAGCTGTTTTTT

abundance: few
len: 17
v_gene: TRBV23-1
d_gene: TRBD1
j_gene: TRBJ2-2
CDR3aa: CASSPPMTGFSTGELFF
CDR3nt: TGCGCCAGCAGCCCACCCATGACAGGGTTTAGCACCGGGGAGCTGTTTTTT

abundance: medium-sized
len: 14
v_gene: TRBV5-1
d_gene: NA
j_gene: TRBJ2-1
CDR3aa: CASSLGPDGNEQFF
CDR3nt: TGCGCCAGCAGCTTGGGACCCGACGGCAATGAGCAGTTCTTC

abundance: NA
len: 15
v_gene: TRBV5-1
d_gene: NA
j_gene: TRBJ2-7
CDR3aa: CASRSAPGHAYEQYF
CDR3nt: TGCGCCAGCAGATCCGCTCCAGGGCATGCCTACGAGCAGTACTTC

abundance: NA
len: 12
v_gene: TRBV3-1
d_gene: NA
j_gene: TRBJ2-7
CDR3aa: CASSQVSNEQYF
CDR3nt: TGTGCCAGCAGCCAAGTCAGTAACGAGCAGTACTTC

abundance: few
len: 16
v_gene: TRBV6-2/TRBV6-3
d_gene: TRBD1
j_gene: TRBJ2-1
CDR3aa: CASSYLRQGGHNEQFF
CDR3nt: TGTGCCAGCAGTTACTTAAGACAGGGTGGCCACAATGAGCAGTTCTTC

abundance: NA
len: 14
v_gene: TRBV7-9
d_gene: NA
j_gene: TRBJ2-7
CDR3aa: CASSLVLGTYEQYF
CDR3nt: TGTGCCAGCAGCCTCGTGCTAGGGACCTACGAGCAGTACTTC

abundance: few
len: 14
v_gene: TRBV2
d_gene: NA
j_gene: TRBJ2-1
CDR3aa: CASREDSSYNEQFF
CDR3nt: TGTGCCAGCAGGGAGGACTCCTCCTACAATGAGCAGTTCTTC

abundance: few
len: 16
v_gene: TRBV27
d_gene: TRBD1
j_gene: TRBJ2-2
CDR3aa: CASSTRTGRLTGELFF
CDR3nt: TGTGCCAGCAGTACCCGGACAGGGAGGCTCACCGGGGAGCTGTTTTTT

abundance: NA
len: 16
v_gene: TRBV6-2/TRBV6-3
d_gene: NA
j_gene: TRBJ2-7
CDR3aa: CASSYSYRRGTYEQYF
CDR3nt: TGTGCCAGCAGTTACTCGTACCGGAGAGGTACCTACGAGCAGTACTTC

abundance: few
len: 16
v_gene: TRBV7-9
d_gene: TRBD1
j_gene: TRBJ2-7
CDR3aa: CASSPNDGQGYYEQYF
CDR3nt: TGTGCCAGCAGCCCAAACGACGGACAGGGTTACTACGAGCAGTACTTC

abundance: few
len: 13
v_gene: TRBV28
d_gene: NA
j_gene: TRBJ1-1
CDR3aa: CASTTSMNTEAFF
CDR3nt: TGTGCCAGCACAACCTCGATGAACACTGAAGCTTTCTTT

abundance: NA
len: 15
v_gene: TRBV3-1
d_gene: NA
j_gene: TRBJ1-1
CDR3aa: CASSQAETVNTEAFF
CDR3nt: TGTGCCAGCAGCCAGGCCGAGACAGTGAACACTGAAGCTTTCTTT

abundance: few
len: 14
v_gene: TRBV7-9
d_gene: TRBD2
j_gene: TRBJ2-1
CDR3aa: CASSPLAGGGEQFF
CDR3nt: TGTGCCAGCAGCCCTCTTGCGGGAGGGGGTGAGCAGTTCTTC

abundance: few
len: 13
v_gene: TRBV7-3
d_gene: NA
j_gene: TRBJ2-7
CDR3aa: CASSLIQGGEQYF
CDR3nt: TGTGCCAGCAGCTTAATCCAAGGGGGCGAGCAGTACTTC

abundance: NA
len: 15
v_gene: TRBV5-1
d_gene: NA
j_gene: TRBJ2-5
CDR3aa: CASSLTSPLQETQYF
CDR3nt: TGCGCCAGCAGCTTGACTAGCCCCCTCCAAGAGACCCAGTACTTC

abundance: many
len: 15
v_gene: TRBV7-2
d_gene: NA
j_gene: TRBJ2-5
CDR3aa: CASSLEPSDWETQYF
CDR3nt: TGTGCCAGCAGCTTAGAACCTAGCGACTGGGAGACCCAGTACTTC

abundance: NA
len: 16
v_gene: TRBV7-9
d_gene: TRBD1
j_gene: TRBJ2-2
CDR3aa: CAAIGDRGRRTGELFF
CDR3nt: TGTGCCGCCATCGGAGACAGGGGGCGCAGAACCGGGGAGCTGTTTTTT

abundance: few
len: 16
v_gene: TRBV5-1
d_gene: TRBD1
j_gene: TRBJ2-5
CDR3aa: CASSHGQGAAQETQYF
CDR3nt: TGCGCCAGCAGCCACGGACAGGGCGCAGCACAGGAGACCCAGTACTTC

abundance: few
len: 14
v_gene: TRBV19
d_gene: NA
j_gene: TRBJ2-6
CDR3aa: CASKDGSGANVLTF
CDR3nt: TGTGCCAGTAAGGACGGATCTGGGGCCAACGTCCTGACTTTC

abundance: few
len: 13
v_gene: TRBV29-1
d_gene: TRBD1
j_gene: TRBJ1-6
CDR3aa: CSVRTGINSPLHF
CDR3nt: TGCAGCGTTCGGACAGGGATTAATTCACCCCTCCACTTT